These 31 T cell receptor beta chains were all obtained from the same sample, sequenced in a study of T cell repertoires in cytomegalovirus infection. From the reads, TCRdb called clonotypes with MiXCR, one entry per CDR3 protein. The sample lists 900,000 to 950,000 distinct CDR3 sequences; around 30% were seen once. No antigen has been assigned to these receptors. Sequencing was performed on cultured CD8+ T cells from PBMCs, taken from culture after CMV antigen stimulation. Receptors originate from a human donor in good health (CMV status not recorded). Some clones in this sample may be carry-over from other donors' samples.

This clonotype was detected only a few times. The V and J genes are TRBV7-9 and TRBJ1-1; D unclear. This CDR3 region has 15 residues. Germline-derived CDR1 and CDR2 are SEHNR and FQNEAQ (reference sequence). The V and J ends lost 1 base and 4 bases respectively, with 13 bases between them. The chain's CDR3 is CASSLDKGMATEAFF. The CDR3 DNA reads TGTGCCAGCAGCTTAGATAAGGGTATGGCCACTGAAGCTTTCTTT.

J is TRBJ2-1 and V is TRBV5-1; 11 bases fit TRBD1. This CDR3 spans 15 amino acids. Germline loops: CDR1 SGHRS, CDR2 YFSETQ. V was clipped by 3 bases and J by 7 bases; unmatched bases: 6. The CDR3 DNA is TGCGCCAGCAGCTCTGGACAGGGGGCTTGGAATGAGCAGTTCTTC. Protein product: CASSSGQGAWNEQFF.

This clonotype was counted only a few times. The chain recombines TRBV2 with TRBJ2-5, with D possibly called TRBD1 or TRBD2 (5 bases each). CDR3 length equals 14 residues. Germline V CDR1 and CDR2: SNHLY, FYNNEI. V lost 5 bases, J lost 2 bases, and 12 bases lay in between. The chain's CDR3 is CASSSGPRQETQYF. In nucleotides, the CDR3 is TGTGCCAGCAGTTCGGGACCGAGACAAGAGACCCAGTACTTC. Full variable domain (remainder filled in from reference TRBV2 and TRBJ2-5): EPEVTQTPSHQVTQMGQEVILRCVPISNHLYFYWYRQILGQKVEFLVSFYNNEISEKSEIFDDQFSVERPDGSNFTLKIRSTKLEDSAMYFCASSSGPRQETQYFGPGTRLLVL.

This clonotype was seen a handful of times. The CDR3 sequence: CASRDSRASNQPQHF. The CDR3 DNA sequence: TGTGCCAGTAGAGACTCCAGGGCAAGCAATCAGCCCCAGCATTTT. This chain links TRBV19 with TRBJ1-5; tentatively, D is TRBD1 (5 bases). Germline values: CDR1 LNHDA, CDR2 SQIVND (reference sequence). This CDR3 has 15 residues. V was trimmed by 6 bases and J by 1 base, leaving 13 bases between them.

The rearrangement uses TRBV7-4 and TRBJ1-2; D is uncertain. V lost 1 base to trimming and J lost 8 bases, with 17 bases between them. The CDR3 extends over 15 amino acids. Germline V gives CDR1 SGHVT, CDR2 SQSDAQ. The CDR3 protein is CASSLVGVGGAGYTF. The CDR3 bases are TGTGCCAGCAGCTTAGTTGGGGTCGGTGGTGCGGGCTACACCTTC.

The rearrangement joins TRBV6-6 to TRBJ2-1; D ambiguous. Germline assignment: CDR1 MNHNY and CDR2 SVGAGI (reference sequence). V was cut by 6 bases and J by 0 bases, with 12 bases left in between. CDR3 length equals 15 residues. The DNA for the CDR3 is TGTGCCAGCAGAACGACTGAGAGCTCCTACAATGAGCAGTTCTTC. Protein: CASRTTESSYNEQFF.

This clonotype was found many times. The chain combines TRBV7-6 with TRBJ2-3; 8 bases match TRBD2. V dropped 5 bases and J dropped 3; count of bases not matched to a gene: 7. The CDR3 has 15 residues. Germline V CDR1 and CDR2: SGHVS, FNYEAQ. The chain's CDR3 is CASSQSGGGTDTQYF. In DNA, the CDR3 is TGTGCCAGCAGCCAGAGCGGGGGCGGGACAGATACGCAGTATTTT.

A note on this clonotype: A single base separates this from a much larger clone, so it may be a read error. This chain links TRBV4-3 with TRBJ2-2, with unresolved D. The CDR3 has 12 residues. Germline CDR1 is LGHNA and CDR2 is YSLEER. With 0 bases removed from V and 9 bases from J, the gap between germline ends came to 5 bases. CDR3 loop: CASSQDPRELFF. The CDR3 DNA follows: TGCGCCAGCAGCCAAGATCCCAGGGAGCTGTTTTTT.

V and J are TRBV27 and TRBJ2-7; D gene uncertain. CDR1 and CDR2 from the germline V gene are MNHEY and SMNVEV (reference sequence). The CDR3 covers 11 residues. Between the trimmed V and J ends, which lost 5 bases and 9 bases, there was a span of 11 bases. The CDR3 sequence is CASSLGSAQYF. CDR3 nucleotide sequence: TGTGCCAGCAGTCTAGGATCCGCGCAGTACTTC.

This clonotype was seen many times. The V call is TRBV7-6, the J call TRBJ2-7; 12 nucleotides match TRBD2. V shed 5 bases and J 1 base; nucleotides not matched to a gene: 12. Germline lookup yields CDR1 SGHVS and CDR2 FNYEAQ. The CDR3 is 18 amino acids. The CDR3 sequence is CASSPVTSGGLKSYEQYF. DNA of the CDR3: TGTGCCAGCAGCCCAGTGACTAGCGGGGGCCTAAAGTCCTACGAGCAGTACTTC.

The CDR3 DNA sequence: TGTGCCAGCAGTTACTCAGGTGGGAGGGCAGATACGCAGTATTTT. This sequence encodes CASSYSGGRADTQYF. V and J are TRBV6-6 and TRBJ2-3, with TRBD2 identical over 7 bases. CDR1 and CDR2 (germline): MNHNY, SVGAGI (reference sequence). The V and J ends lost 0 bases and 4 bases, in that order; junction bases with no gene match: 4. The CDR3 is 15 amino acids.

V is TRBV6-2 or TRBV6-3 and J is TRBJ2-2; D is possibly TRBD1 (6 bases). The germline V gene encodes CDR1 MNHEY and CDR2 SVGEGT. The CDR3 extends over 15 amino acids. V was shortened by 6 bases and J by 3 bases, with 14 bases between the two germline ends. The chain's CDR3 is CASSPSQGHTGELFF. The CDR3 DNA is TGTGCCAGCAGCCCGTCTCAGGGGCACACCGGGGAGCTGTTTTTT.

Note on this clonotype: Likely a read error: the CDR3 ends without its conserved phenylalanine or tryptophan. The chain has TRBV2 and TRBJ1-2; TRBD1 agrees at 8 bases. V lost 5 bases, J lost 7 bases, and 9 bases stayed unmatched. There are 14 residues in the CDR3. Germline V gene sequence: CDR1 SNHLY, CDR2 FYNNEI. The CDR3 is CASSTLEDRVGYTS. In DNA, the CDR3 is TGTGCCAGCAGTACACTGGAGGACAGGGTTGGCTACACCTCC.

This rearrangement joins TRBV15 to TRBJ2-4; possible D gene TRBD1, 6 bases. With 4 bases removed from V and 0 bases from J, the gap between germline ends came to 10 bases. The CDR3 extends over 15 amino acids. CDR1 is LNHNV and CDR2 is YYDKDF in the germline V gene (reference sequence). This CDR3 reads CATSIRGLAKNIQYF. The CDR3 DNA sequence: TGTGCCACCAGCATCAGGGGTCTAGCCAAAAACATTCAGTACTTC.

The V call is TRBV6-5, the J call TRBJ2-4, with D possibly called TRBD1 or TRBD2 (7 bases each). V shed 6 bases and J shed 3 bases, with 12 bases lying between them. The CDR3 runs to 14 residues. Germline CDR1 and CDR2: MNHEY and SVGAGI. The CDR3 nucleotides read TGTGCCAGCAGGGCCAGGGGGGGCAAAAACATTCAGTACTTC. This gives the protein CASRARGGKNIQYF.

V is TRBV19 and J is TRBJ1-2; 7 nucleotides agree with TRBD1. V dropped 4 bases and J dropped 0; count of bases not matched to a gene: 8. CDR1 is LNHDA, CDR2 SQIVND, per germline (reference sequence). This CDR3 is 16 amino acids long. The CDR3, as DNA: TGTGCCAGTAGTACCGGACAGGTCCTTTCTAACTATGGCTACACCTTC. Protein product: CASSTGQVLSNYGYTF.

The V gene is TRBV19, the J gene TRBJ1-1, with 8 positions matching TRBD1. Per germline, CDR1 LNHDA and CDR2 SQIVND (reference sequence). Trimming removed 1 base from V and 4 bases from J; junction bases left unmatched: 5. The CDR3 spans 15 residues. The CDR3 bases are TGTGCCAGTAGTATAGGGGTTCAGGGGGCCACTGAAGCTTTCTTT. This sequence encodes CASSIGVQGATEAFF.

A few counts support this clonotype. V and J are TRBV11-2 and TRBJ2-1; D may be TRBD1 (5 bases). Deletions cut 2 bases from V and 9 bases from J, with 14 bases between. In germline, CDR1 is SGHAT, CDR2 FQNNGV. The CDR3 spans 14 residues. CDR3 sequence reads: CASSLFKWGVEQFF. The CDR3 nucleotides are TGTGCCAGCAGCTTATTCAAGTGGGGCGTTGAGCAGTTCTTC.

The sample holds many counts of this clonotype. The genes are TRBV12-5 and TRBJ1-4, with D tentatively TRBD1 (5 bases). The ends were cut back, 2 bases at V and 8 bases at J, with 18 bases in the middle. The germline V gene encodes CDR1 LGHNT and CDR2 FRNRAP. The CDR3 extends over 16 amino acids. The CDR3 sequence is CASGLIGTAEEEKLFF. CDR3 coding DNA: TGTGCTAGTGGTTTGATCGGGACCGCGGAGGAGGAAAAACTGTTTTTT.

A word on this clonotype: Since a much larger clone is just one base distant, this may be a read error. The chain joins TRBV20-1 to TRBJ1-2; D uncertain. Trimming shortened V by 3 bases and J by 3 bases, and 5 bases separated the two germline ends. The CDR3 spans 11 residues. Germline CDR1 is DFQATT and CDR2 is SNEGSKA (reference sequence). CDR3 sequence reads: CSAREDYGYTF. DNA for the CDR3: TGCAGTGCTAGGGAGGACTATGGCTACACCTTC.

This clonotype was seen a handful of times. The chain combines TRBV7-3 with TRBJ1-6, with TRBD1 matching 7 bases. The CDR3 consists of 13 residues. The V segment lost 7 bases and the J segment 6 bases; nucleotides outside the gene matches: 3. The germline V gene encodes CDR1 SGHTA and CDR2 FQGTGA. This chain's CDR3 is CASKGAGNSPLHF. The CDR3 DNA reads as TGTGCCAGCAAGGGGGCGGGTAATTCACCCCTCCACTTT.

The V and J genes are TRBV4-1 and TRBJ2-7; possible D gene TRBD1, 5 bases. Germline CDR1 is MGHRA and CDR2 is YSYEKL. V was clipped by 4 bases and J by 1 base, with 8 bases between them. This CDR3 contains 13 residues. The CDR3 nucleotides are TGCGCCAGCAGCCGGACAATGTCCTACGAGCAGTACTTC. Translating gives CASSRTMSYEQYF.

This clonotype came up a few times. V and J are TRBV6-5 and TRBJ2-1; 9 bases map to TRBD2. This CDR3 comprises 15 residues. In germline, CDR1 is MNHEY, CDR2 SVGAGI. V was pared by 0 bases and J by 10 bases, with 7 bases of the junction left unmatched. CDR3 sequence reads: CASSYSGGGAWEQFF. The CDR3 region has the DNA TGTGCCAGCAGTTACTCGGGCGGGGGGGCTTGGGAGCAGTTCTTC.

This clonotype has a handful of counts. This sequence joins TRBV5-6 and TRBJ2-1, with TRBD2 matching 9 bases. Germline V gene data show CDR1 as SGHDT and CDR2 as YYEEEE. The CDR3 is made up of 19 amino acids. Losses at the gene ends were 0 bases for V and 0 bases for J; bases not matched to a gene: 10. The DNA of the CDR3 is TGTGCCAGCAGCTTGGACAGCCCGGTAGCGGGGGCCTCCTACAATGAGCAGTTCTTC. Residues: CASSLDSPVAGASYNEQFF.

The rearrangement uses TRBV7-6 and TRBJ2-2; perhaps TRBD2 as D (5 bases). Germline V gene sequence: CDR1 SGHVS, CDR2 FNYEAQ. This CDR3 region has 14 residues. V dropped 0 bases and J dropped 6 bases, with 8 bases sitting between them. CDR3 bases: TGTGCCAGCAGCTTAGCGAGGGTGGCCGGGGAGCTGTTTTTT. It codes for CASSLARVAGELFF.

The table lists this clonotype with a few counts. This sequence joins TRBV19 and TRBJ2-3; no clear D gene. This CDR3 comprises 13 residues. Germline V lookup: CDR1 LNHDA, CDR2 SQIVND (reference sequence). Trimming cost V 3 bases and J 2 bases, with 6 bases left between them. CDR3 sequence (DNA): TGTGCCAGTAGTATCCCCTACACAGATACGCAGTATTTT. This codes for CASSIPYTDTQYF.

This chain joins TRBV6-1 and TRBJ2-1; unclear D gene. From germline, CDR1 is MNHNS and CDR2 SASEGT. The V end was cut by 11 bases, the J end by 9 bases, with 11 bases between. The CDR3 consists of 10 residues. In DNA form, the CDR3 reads TGTGCCTGCGCGGACCCTGAGCAGTTCTTC. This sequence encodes CACADPEQFF.

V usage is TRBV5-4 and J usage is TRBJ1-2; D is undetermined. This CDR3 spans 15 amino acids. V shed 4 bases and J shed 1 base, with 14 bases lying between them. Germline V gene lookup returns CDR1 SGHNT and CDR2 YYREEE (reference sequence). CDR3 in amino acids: CASSSRQLDNYGYTF. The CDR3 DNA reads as TGTGCCAGCAGCAGCCGCCAACTGGATAACTATGGCTACACCTTC.

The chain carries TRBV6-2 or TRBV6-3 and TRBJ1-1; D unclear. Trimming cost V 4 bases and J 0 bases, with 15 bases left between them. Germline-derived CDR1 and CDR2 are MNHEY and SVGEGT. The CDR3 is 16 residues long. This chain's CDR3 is CASSSDTAQLNTEAFF. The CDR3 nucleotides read TGTGCCAGCAGTTCGGATACGGCCCAGCTGAACACTGAAGCTTTCTTT.

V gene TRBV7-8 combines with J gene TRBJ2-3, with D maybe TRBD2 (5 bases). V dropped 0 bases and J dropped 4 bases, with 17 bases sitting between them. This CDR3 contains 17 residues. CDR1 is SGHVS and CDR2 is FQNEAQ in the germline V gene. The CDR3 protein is CASSLAARGGGSDTQYF. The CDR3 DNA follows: TGTGCCAGCAGCTTAGCCGCCCGAGGAGGAGGCTCAGATACGCAGTATTTT.

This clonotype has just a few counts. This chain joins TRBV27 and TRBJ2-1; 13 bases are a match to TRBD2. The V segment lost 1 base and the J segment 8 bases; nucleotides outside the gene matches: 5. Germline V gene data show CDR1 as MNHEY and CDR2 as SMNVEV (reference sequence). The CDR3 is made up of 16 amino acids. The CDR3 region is CASSLWGTSGVHEQFF. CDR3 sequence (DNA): TGTGCCAGCAGTTTATGGGGGACTAGCGGGGTTCATGAGCAGTTCTTC.